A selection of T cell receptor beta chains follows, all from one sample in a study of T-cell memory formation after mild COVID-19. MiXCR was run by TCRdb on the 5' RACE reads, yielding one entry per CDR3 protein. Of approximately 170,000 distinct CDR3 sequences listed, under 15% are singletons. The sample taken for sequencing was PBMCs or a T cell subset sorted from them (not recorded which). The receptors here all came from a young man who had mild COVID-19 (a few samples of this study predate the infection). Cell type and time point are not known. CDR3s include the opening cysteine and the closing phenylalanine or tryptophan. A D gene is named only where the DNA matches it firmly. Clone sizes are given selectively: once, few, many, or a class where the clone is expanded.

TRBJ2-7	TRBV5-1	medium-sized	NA	TGCGCCAGCAGCTTGGGATGGGCGTCTGGGGGGAAGGACGAGCAGTACTTC	CASSLGWASGGKDEQYF
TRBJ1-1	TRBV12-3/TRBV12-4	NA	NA	TGTGCCAGCAGTTTGGACAATTTGAACACTGAAGCTTTCTTT	CASSLDNLNTEAFF
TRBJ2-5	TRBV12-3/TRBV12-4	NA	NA	TGTGCCAGCAGTTTATTGCTGGCCCAGTACTTC	CASSLLLAQYF
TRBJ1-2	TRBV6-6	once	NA	TGTGCCAGCAGTTATGGACCGGGGATCTATGGCTACACCTTC	CASSYGPGIYGYTF
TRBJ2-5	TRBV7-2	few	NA	TGTGCCAGCAGCTTGATGACAGGCATACAAGAGACCCAGTACTTC	CASSLMTGIQETQYF
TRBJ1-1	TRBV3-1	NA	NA	TGTGCCAGCAGCCAAGGAGGGATCGGTGAAGCTTTCTTT	CASSQGGIGEAFF
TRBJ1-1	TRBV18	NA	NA	TGTGCCAGCTCACCTGGGGTGATGAACACTGAAGCTTTCTTT	CASSPGVMNTEAFF
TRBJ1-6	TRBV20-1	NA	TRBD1	TGCAGTGCTAACCGAGCCGGGACAGGGAGATCACCCCTCCACTTT	CSANRAGTGRSPLHF
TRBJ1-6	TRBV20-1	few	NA	TGCAGTGCTAGAGATAGGCAGGGCCTTAGCTCCTATAATTCACCCCTCCACTTT	CSARDRQGLSSYNSPLHF
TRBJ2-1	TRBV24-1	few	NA	TGTGCCACCAGTGATTCGGACCGGTCCTACAATGAGCAGTTCTTC	CATSDSDRSYNEQFF